Shown below are 4 T cell receptor beta chains from a single sample sequenced in a study of control samples from healthy donors and cancer patients. Clones were sequenced by immunoSEQ multiplex PCR, and TCRdb holds only the in-frame ones, with some missing. The table records approximately 40,000 clones, roughly 65% of them present only once. Material: formalin-fixed, paraffin-embedded tissue. These TCRs come from a male donor with melanoma.

This rearrangement joins TRBV6-6 to TRBJ1-4; 7 bases match TRBD1. The CDR3 extends over 14 amino acids. J gave up 5 bases and V 5 bases, and 5 bases lay outside the gene matches. The germline gives CDR1 MNHNY, CDR2 SVGAGI (reference sequence). CDR3 residues: CASSTWTGNEKLFF. For the CDR3, the DNA is TGTGCCAGCAGTACTTGGACAGGCAATGAAAAACTGTTTTTT.

This chain connects TRBV21-1 to TRBJ1-4. TRBV21-1 is recorded as a pseudogene. This CDR3 region has 12 residues. CDR3 loop: CASSKVGHGGGF. CDR3 DNA: TGTGCCAGCAGCAAAGTGGGCCACGGGGGGGGTTTT.

This clone was observed once. One end of the junction is discordant with germline, which a read error may explain. V is TRBV5-5 and J is TRBJ1-2; weak D call: TRBD1 (6 bases). The CDR3 totals 14 residues. The germline CDR1 and CDR2 sequences are SGHKS and YYEKEE (reference sequence). The CDR3 DNA reads TGTGCCAGCAACTGGGGGAATCGGGACACCTTCTATGCCTTC. Translation gives CASNWGNRDTFYAF. The full variable domain, in which reference TRBV5-5 and TRBJ1-2 provide the parts outside the CDR3, is DAGVTQSPTHLIKTRGQQVTLRCSPISGHKSVSWYQQVLGQGPQFIFQYYEKEERGRGNFPDRFSARQFPNYSSELNVNALLLGDSALYLCASNWGNRDTFYAFGSGTRLTVV.

This clone is labeled as medium-sized. The chain combines TRBV19 with TRBJ1-2; D is perhaps TRBD1 (5 bases). The CDR3 runs 13 residues. Germline loops: CDR1 LNHDA, CDR2 SQIVND (reference sequence). V dropped 7 bases and J dropped 4 bases, with 13 bases sitting between them. The CDR3 reads CASIQGTGYGYTF. Written as DNA, the CDR3 is TGTGCCAGTATCCAGGGTACTGGCTATGGCTACACCTTC.